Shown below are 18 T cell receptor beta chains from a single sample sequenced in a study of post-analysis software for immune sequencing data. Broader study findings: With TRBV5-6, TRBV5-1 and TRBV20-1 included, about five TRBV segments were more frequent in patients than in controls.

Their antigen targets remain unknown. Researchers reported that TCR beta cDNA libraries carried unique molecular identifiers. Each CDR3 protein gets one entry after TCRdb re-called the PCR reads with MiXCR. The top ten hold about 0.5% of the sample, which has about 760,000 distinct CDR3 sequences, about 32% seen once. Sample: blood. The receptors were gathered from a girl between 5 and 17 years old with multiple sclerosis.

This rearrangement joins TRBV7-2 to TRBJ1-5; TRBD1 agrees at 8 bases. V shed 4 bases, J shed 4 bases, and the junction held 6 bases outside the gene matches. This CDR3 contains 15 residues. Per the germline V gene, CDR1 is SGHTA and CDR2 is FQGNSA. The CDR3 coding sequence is TGTGCCAGCAGCTCGCAGGGGGCTTTGAATCAGCCCCAGCATTTT. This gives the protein CASSSQGALNQPQHF.

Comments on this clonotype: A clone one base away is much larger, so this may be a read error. The CDR3 loop reads CASRPTGESYNEQYF. The CDR3 DNA is TGTGCCAGCAGACCTACAGGGGAATCCTACAATGAGCAGTACTTC. The V and J genes are TRBV6-5 and TRBJ2-1; 7 bases are shared with TRBD1. The DNA end is a closer match to TRBJ2-7, so the J assignment may be wrong. Germline-derived CDR1 and CDR2 are MNHEY and SVGAGI. The CDR3 is made up of 15 amino acids.

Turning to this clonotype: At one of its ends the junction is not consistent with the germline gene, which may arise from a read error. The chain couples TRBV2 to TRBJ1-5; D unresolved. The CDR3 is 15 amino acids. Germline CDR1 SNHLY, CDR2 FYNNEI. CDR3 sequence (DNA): TGTGCCAGCAGCCCCACGGGCAGAACGAATCGGCCCCAGCATTTT. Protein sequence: CASSPTGRTNRPQHF.

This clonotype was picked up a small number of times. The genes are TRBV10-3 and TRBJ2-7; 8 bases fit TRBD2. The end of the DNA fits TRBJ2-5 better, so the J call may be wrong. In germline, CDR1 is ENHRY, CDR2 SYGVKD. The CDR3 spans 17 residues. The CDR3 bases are TGTGCCATCAGTGAGTCTAAAGCGGGGGATGCTTCAGAGACCCAGTACTTC. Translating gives CAISESKAGDASETQYF.

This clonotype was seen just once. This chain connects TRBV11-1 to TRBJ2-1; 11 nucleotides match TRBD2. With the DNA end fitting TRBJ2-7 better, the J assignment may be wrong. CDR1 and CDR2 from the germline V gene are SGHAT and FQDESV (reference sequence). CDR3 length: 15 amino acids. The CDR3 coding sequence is TGTGCCAGCAGCGCCACTAGCGGGGGTTACAATGAGCAGTACTTC. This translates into CASSATSGGYNEQYF.

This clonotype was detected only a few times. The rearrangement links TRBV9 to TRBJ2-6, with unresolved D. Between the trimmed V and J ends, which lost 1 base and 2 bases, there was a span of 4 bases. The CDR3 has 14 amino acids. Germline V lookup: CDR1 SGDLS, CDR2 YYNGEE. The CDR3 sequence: CASSVSPGANVLTF. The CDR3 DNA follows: TGTGCCAGCAGCGTATCTCCTGGGGCCAACGTCCTGACTTTC.

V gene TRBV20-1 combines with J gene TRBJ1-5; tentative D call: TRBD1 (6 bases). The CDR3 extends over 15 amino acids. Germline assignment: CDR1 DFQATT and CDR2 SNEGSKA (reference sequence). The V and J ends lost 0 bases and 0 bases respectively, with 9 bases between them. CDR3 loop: CSAREQGTSNQPQHF. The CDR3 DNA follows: TGCAGTGCTAGAGAACAGGGTACTAGCAATCAGCCCCAGCATTTT.

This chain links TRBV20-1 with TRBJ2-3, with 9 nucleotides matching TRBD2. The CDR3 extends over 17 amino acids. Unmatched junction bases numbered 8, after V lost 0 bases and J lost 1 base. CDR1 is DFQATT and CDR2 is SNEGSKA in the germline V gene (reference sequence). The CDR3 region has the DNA TGCAGTGCTAGAGATAGCGGGAGAGCGCTCCGCACAGATACGCAGTATTTT. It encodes CSARDSGRALRTDTQYF.

CDR3 sequence reads: CAIGGGQETQYF. The CDR3 DNA reads TGTGCCATCGGGGGGGGCCAAGAGACCCAGTACTTC. The chain carries TRBV10-3 and TRBJ2-5, with TRBD2 matching over 7 bases. Trimming removed 8 bases from V and 1 base from J; junction bases left unmatched: 1. This CDR3 has 12 residues. The germline gives CDR1 ENHRY, CDR2 SYGVKD.

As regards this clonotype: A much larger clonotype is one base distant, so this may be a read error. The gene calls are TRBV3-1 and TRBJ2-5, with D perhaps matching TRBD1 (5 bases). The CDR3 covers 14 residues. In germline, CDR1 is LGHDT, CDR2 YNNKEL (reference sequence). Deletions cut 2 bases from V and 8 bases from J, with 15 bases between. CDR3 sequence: CASSQTQTQGTQYF. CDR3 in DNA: TGTGCCAGCAGCCAAACTCAGACGCAGGGCACCCAGTACTTC.

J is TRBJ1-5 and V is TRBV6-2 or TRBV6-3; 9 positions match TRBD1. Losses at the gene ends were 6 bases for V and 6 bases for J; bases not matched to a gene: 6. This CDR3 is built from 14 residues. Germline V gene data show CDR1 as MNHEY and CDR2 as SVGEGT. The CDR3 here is CASSPGTGLQPQHF. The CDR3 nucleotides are TGTGCCAGCAGCCCTGGGACAGGGCTTCAGCCCCAGCATTTT.

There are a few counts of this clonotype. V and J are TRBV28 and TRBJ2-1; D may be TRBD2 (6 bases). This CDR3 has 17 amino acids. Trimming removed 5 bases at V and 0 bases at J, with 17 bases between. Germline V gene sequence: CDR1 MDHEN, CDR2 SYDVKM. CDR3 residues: CASSTKAGPSSYNEQFF. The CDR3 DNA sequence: TGTGCCAGCAGTACCAAGGCGGGACCTTCCTCCTACAATGAGCAGTTCTTC. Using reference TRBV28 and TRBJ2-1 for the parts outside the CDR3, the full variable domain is DVKVTQSSRYLVKRTGEKVFLECVQDMDHENMFWYRQDPGLGLRLIYFSYDVKMKEKGDIPEGYSVSREKKERFSLILESASTNQTSMYLCASSTKAGPSSYNEQFFGPGTRLTVL.

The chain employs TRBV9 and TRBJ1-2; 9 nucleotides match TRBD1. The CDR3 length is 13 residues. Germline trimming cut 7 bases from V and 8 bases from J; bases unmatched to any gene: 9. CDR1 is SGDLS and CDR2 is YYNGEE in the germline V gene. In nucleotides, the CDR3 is TGTGCCAGCGAACAGGGGGCGAGTAACGGCTACACCTTC. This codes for CASEQGASNGYTF.

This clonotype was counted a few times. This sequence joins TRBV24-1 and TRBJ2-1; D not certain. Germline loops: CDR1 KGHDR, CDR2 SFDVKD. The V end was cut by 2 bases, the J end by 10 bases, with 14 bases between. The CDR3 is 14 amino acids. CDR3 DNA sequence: TGTGCCACCAGTGATTCGTACGTGGGCAGCGAGCAGTTCTTC. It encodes CATSDSYVGSEQFF.

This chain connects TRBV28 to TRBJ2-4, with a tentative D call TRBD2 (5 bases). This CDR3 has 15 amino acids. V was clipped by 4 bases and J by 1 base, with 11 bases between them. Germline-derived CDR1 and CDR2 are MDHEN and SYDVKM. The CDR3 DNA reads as TGTGCCAGCAGTTCCCAACTAGGGGCCAAAAACATTCAGTACTTC. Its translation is CASSSQLGAKNIQYF.

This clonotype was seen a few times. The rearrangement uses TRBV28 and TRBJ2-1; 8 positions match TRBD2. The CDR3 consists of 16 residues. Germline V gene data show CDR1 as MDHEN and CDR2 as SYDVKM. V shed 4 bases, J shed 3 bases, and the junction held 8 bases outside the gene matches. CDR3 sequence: CASSWSLAGHYNEQFF. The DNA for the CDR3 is TGTGCCAGCAGTTGGAGTCTAGCGGGCCACTACAATGAGCAGTTCTTC.

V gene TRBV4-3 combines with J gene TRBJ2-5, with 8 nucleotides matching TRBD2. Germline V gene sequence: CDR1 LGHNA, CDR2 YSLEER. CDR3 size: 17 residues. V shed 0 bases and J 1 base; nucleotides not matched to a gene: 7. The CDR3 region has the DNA TGCGCCAGCAGCCAAGAGGATGGAGCGGGGGCCCAAGAGACCCAGTACTTC. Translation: CASSQEDGAGAQETQYF.

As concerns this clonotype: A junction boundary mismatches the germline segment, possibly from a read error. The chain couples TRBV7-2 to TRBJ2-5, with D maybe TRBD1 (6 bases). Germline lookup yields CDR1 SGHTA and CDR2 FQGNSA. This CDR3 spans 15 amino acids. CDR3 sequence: CASSLIVTGQGTQYF. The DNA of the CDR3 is TGTGCCAGCAGCTTAATAGTGACAGGACAAGGGACCCAGTACTTC.